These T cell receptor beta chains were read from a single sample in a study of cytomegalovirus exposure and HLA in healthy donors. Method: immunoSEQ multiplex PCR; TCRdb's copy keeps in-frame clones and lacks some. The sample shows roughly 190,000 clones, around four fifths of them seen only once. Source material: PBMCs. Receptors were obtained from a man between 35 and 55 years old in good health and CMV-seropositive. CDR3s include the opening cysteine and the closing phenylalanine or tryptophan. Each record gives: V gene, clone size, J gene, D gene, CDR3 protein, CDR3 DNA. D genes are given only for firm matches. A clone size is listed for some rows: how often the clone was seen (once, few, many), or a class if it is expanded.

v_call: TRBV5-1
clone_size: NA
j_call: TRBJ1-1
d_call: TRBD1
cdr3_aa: CASSIDRGSNTEAFF
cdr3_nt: TGCGCCAGCAGCATAGACAGGGGTTCGAACACTGAAGCTTTCTTT

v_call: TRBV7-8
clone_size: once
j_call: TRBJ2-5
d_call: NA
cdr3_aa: CASSSLGGETQYF
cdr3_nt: TGTGCCAGCAGCTCACTTGGGGGGGAGACCCAGTACTTC

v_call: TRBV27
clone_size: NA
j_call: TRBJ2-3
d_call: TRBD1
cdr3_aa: CASSVLDRGTDTQYF
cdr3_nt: TGTGCCAGCAGTGTACTGGACAGGGGCACAGATACGCAGTATTTT

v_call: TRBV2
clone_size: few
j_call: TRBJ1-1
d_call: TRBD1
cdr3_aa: CASSGQGMNTEAFF
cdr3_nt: TGTGCCAGCAGTGGACAGGGGATGAACACTGAAGCTTTCTTT

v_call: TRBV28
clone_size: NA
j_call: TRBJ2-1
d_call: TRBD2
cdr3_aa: CASPRRLAGERGNEQFF
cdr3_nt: TGTGCCAGCCCTCGCCGACTAGCGGGAGAGCGGGGCAATGAGCAGTTCTTC

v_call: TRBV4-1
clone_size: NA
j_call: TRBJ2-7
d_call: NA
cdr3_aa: CASSRSQDYEQYF
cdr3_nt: TGCGCCAGCAGTCGAAGTCAGGACTACGAGCAGTACTTC

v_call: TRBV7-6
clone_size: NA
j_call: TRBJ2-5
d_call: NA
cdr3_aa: CASSSIRGKETQYF
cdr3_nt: TGTGCCAGCAGCTCGATTCGCGGGAAAGAGACCCAGTACTTC

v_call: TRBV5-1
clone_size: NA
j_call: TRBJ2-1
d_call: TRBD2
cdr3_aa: CASSFGTSGRQVNEQFF
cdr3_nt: TGCGCCAGCAGCTTTGGGACTAGCGGGAGGCAGGTCAATGAGCAGTTCTTC

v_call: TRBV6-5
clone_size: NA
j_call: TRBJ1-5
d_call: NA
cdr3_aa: CASSYPSGRENQPQHF
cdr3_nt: TGTGCCAGCAGTTACCCCTCGGGGAGGGAAAATCAGCCCCAGCATTTT

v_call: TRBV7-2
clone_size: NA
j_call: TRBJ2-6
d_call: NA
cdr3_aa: CASSLGGSGANVLTF
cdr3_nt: TGTGCCAGCAGCTTAGGAGGCTCTGGGGCCAACGTCCTGACTTTC

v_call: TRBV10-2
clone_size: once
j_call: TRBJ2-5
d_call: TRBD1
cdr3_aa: CASSTVGQGARVDGETQYF
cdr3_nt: TGCGCCAGCAGTACGGTCGGACAGGGGGCAAGAGTAGATGGAGAGACCCAGTACTTC

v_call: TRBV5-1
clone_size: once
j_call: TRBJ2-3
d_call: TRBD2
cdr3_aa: CASSPGTSGDADTQYF
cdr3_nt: TGCGCCAGCAGCCCCGGGACTAGCGGGGACGCAGATACGCAGTATTTT

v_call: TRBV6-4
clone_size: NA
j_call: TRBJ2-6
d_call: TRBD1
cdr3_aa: CASSAHRGTGANVLTF
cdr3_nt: TGTGCCAGCAGTGCACACAGGGGAACTGGGGCCAACGTCCTGACTTTC

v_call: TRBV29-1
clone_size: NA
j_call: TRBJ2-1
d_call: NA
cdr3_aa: CSVEDQASRYNEQFF
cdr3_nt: TGCAGCGTTGAAGATCAAGCTAGCCGCTACAATGAGCAGTTCTTC

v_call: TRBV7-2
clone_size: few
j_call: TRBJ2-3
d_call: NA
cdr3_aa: CASSFQAASTDTQYF
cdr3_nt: TGTGCCAGCAGCTTCCAAGCGGCTAGCACAGATACGCAGTATTTT

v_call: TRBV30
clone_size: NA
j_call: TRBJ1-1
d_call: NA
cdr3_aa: CAWQKRNTEAFF
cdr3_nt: TGTGCCTGGCAGAAGCGTAACACTGAAGCTTTCTTT

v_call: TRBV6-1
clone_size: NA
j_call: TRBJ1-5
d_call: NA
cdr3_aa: CASSHAGRDQPQHF
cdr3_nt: TGTGCCAGCAGTCACGCGGGCCGTGATCAGCCCCAGCATTTT

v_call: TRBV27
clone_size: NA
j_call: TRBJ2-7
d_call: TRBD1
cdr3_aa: CASSPSRPTPGQGWGEQYF
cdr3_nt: TGTGCCAGCAGTCCTAGTAGACCCACTCCGGGACAGGGGTGGGGAGAGCAGTACTTC

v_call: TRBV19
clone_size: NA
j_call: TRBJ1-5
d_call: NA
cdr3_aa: CASSISGGNQPQHF
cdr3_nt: TGTGCCAGTAGTATTTCAGGGGGCAATCAGCCCCAGCATTTT

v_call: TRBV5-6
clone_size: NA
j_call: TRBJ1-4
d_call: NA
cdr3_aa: CASSLKQTNEKLFF
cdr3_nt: TGTGCCAGCAGCTTGAAACAGACTAATGAAAAACTGTTTTTT

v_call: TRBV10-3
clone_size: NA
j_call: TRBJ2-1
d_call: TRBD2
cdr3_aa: CAIRSGSSYNEQFF
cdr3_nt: TGTGCCATCAGAAGCGGGAGCTCCTACAATGAGCAGTTCTTC

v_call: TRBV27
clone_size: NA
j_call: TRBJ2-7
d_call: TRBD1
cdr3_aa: CASSFGTGGGEQYF
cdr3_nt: TGTGCCAGCAGTTTTGGGACAGGGGGCGGCGAGCAGTACTTC

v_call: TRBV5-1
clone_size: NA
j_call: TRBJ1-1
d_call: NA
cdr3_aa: CASSLEPREAEAFF
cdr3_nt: TGCGCCAGCAGCCTGGAACCCAGGGAGGCTGAAGCTTTCTTT

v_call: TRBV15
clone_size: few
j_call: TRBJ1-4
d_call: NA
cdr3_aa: CATSSRLNGEKLFF
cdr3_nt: TGTGCCACCAGTTCACGACTCAACGGGGAAAAACTGTTTTTT

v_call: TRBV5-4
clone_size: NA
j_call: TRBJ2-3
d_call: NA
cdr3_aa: CASSLQGGSTDTQYF
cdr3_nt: TGTGCCAGCAGCCTCCAAGGCGGCAGCACAGATACGCAGTATTTT

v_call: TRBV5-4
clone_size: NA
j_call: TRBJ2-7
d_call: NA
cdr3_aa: CASSLLGSHEQYF
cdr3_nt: TGTGCCAGCAGCTTGTTAGGGAGCCACGAGCAGTACTTC

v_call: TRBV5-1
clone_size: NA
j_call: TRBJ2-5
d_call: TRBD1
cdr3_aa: CASSLEPPQGARETQYF
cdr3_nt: TGCGCCAGCAGCTTGGAGCCCCCACAGGGGGCGAGGGAGACCCAGTACTTC

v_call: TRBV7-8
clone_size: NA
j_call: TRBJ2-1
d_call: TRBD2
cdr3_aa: CAIAGGPNNEQFF
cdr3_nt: TGTGCCATAGCGGGAGGGCCAAACAATGAGCAGTTCTTC

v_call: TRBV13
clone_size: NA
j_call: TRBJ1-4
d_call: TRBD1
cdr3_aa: CASSSRRGTENEKLFF
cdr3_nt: TGTGCCAGCAGCTCCCGAAGGGGGACAGAAAATGAAAAACTGTTTTTT

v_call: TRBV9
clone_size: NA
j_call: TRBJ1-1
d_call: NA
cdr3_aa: CASSPASGPNTEAFF
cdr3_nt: TGTGCCAGCAGCCCCGCTAGCGGTCCGAACACTGAAGCTTTCTTT

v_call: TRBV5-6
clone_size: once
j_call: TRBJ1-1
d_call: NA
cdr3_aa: CASSQGGEGLGAFF
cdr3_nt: TGTGCCAGCAGCCAGGGTGGGGAGGGTTTGGGAGCTTTCTTT

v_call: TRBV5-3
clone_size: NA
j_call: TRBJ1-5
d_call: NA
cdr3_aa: CARSLVFYPGPELIPYSNQPQHF
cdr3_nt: TGTGCCAGAAGCTTGGTATTCTATCCAGGGCCAGAACTAATTCCTTATAGCAATCAGCCCCAGCATTTT

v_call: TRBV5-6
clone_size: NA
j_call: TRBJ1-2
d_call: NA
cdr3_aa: CASSPGAAYGYTF
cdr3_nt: TGTGCCAGCAGCCCTGGGGCAGCCTATGGCTACACCTTC

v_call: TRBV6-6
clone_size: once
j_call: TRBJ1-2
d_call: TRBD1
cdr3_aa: CASRTGTGHGYTF
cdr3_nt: TGTGCCAGCAGGACCGGGACAGGGCATGGCTACACCTTC

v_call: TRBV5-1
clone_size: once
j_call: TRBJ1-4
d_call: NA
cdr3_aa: CASSSLGTPNEKLFF
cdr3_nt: TGCGCCAGCAGCTCCCTCGGGACACCAAATGAAAAACTGTTTTTT

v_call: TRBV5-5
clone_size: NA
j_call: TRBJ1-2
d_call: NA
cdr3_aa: CASSFGQIAELYGYTF
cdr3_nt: TGTGCCAGCAGCTTTGGACAGATAGCCGAGCTATATGGCTACACCTTC

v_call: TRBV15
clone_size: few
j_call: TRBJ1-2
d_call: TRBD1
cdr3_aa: CATSSRITDRAARYTF
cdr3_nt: TGTGCCACCAGCAGTCGAATAACTGACAGGGCTGCTCGCTACACCTTC

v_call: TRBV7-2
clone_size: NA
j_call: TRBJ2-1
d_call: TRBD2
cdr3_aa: CASSLPSGRRYEQFF
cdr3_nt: TGTGCCAGCAGCTTACCCAGCGGGAGGAGGTATGAGCAGTTCTTC

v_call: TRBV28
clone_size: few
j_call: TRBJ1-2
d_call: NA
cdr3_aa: CASSLLGDTPPYGYTF
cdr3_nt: TGTGCCAGCAGTTTATTGGGGGACACCCCCCCCTATGGCTACACCTTC

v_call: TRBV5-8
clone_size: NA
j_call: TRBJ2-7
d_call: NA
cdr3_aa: CASSPRLGEQYF
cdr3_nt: TGTGCCAGCAGTCCAAGACTTGGTGAGCAGTACTTC

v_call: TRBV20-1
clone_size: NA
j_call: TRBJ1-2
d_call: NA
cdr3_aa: CPLGAAYGYTF
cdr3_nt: TGCCCCCTCGGCGCGGCCTATGGCTACACCTTC

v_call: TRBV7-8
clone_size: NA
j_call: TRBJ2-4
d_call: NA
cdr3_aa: CASSFFGAMENSQYF
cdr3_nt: TGTGCCAGCAGCTTTTTTGGTGCCATGGAAAACAGTCAGTACTTC

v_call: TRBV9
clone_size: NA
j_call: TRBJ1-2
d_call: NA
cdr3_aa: CASSVGHGGALSYTF
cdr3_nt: TGTGCCAGCAGCGTAGGGCATGGGGGGGCATTGAGCTACACCTTC

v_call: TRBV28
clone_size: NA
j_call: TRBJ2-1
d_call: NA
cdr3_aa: CASSLVGDDNEQFF
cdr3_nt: TGTGCCAGCAGTTTAGTCGGAGACGACAATGAGCAGTTCTTC